The 19 T cell receptor beta chains presented below share a single source sample, sequenced in a study of blood T cell repertoires in COVID-19 (dated by TCRdb to the early 2020s). The library was generated by the immunoSEQ multiplex PCR assay. The immuneACCESS repertoire file appears here via TCRdb, limited to in-frame rearrangements. These files lack a portion of the clones; in checked studies, under half of the deficit traces to unresolved V genes, and the cause of the others is not known. The sample contains approximately 93,000 clones, over 70% of them found a single time. The ten largest clones capture roughly 1.1% of the sample. Sequencing was done on a sample of peripheral blood. These receptors originate from a human donor in a cohort sampled during active COVID-19.

The J gene is TRBJ2-7, the V gene TRBV29-1, with D hard to call. Trimming left V 6 bases short and J 2 bases short, with 11 bases between. The germline V gene encodes CDR1 SQVTM and CDR2 ANQGSEA. The CDR3 sequence is 12 residues long. The CDR3 nucleotides read TGCAGCGTCCCAGCAGGTCCCTACGAGCAGTACTTC. This encodes CSVPAGPYEQYF.

This rearrangement joins TRBV14 to TRBJ1-4; TRBD1 might be the D (5 bases). CDR1 is SGHDN, CDR2 FVKESK, per germline. Trimming pared 5 bases from V and 7 bases from J, leaving 20 bases between. The CDR3 totals 16 residues. CDR3 region: CASSAGHFTAGEKLFF. The CDR3 nucleotides are TGTGCCAGCAGCGCCGGACATTTTACGGCCGGTGAAAAACTGTTTTTT.

The gene calls are TRBV2 and TRBJ2-1, with unresolved D. Germline V lookup: CDR1 SNHLY, CDR2 FYNNEI. This CDR3 has 15 amino acids. Trimming removed 4 bases from V and 0 bases from J, with 10 bases in between. Here the CDR3 reads CASSAYKSSYNEQFF. CDR3 nucleotide sequence: TGTGCCAGCAGTGCCTATAAGAGCTCCTACAATGAGCAGTTCTTC. The entire variable domain, with the rest obtained from reference TRBV2 and TRBJ2-1, is as follows: EPEVTQTPSHQVTQMGQEVILRCVPISNHLYFYWYRQILGQKVEFLVSFYNNEISEKSEIFDDQFSVERPDGSNFTLKIRSTKLEDSAMYFCASSAYKSSYNEQFFGPGTRLTVL.

The sample holds one count of this clone. This chain links TRBV27 with TRBJ2-1; D is unresolved. Trimming took 0 bases from V and 6 from J, leaving 6 bases between them. This CDR3 spans 13 amino acids. Germline assignment: CDR1 MNHEY and CDR2 SMNVEV (reference sequence). CDR3 in DNA: TGTGCCAGCAGTTTATCGGTTAGCAATGAGCAGTTCTTC. It specifies CASSLSVSNEQFF.

This chain joins TRBV28 and TRBJ2-7; tentative D call: TRBD2 (7 bases). The germline CDR1 and CDR2 sequences are MDHEN and SYDVKM. This CDR3 spans 15 amino acids. The V gene lost 3 bases and the J gene lost 7 bases, with 19 bases spanning the gap. The CDR3 spells CASSFIGLRGGEQYF. The CDR3 DNA reads TGTGCCAGCAGTTTCATAGGCCTTAGGGGGGGTGAGCAGTACTTC. The full variable domain, with the rest looked up from reference TRBV28 and TRBJ2-7, is DVKVTQSSRYLVKRTGEKVFLECVQDMDHENMFWYRQDPGLGLRLIYFSYDVKMKEKGDIPEGYSVSREKKERFSLILESASTNQTSMYLCASSFIGLRGGEQYFGPGTRLTVT.

The V call is TRBV7-6, the J call TRBJ1-5, with a possible D match to TRBD1 (6 bases). Germline values: CDR1 SGHVS, CDR2 FNYEAQ. This CDR3 spans 16 amino acids. The V and J ends lost 0 bases and 3 bases respectively, with 12 bases between them. CDR3 amino acids: CASSLAGGVFNQPQHF. CDR3 nucleotides: TGTGCCAGCAGCTTAGCAGGGGGAGTCTTCAATCAGCCCCAGCATTTT.

This chain joins TRBV28 and TRBJ1-3, with D hard to call. CDR3 length: 12 amino acids. The V and J ends lost 6 bases and 4 bases respectively, with 7 bases between them. The germline gives CDR1 MDHEN, CDR2 SYDVKM. The CDR3 loop reads CASRTHGNTIYF. DNA of the CDR3: TGTGCCAGCAGGACACACGGAAACACCATATATTTT.

The count of this clone is one. This chain uses TRBV5-1 with TRBJ2-1; 8 positions match TRBD2. J was trimmed by 5 bases and V by 4 bases; bases with no gene match: 5. Germline CDR1 reads SGHRS; CDR2 reads YFSETQ. This CDR3 contains 14 residues. The CDR3 bases are TGCGCCAGCAGCGTCCTAGCGGGCAACAATGAGCAGTTCTTC. Its translation: CASSVLAGNNEQFF.

By share, this clone ranks as medium-sized. V and J are TRBV6-5 and TRBJ2-1, with unresolved D. CDR1 and CDR2 from the germline V gene are MNHEY and SVGAGI. This CDR3 is built from 11 residues. Between the trimmed V and J ends, which lost 8 bases and 10 bases, there was a span of 12 bases. CDR3 sequence (DNA): TGTGCCAGCGAGGCCCGCAAGGAGCAGTTCTTC. Translation gives CASEARKEQFF.

A single count supports this clone. The identical CDR3 is also encoded by other nucleotide sequences in the sample. The rearrangement uses TRBV11-2 and TRBJ1-1; TRBD1 aligns across 7 bases. Germline values: CDR1 SGHAT, CDR2 FQNNGV. The CDR3 totals 13 residues. V trimming: 6 bases; J trimming: 3 bases; junction bases outside the gene matches: 4. CDR3 sequence: CASSFTGDTEAFF. CDR3 nucleotides: TGTGCCAGCAGTTTTACAGGGGACACTGAAGCTTTCTTT.

This sequence joins TRBV25-1 and TRBJ2-5; no clear D. The germline CDR1 and CDR2 sequences are MGHDK and SYGVNS. Trimming took 3 bases from V and 7 from J, leaving 3 bases between them. The CDR3 consists of 10 residues. CDR3 loop: CASSDGTQYF. The CDR3 bases are TGTGCCAGCAGTGACGGGACCCAGTACTTC.

The rearrangement links TRBV27 to TRBJ2-7, with D perhaps TRBD2 (6 bases). Germline CDR1 is MNHEY and CDR2 is SMNVEV (reference sequence). Trimming pared 2 bases from V and 2 bases from J, leaving 16 bases between. This CDR3 is built from 16 residues. The CDR3 bases are TGTGCCAGCAGTTTAACTAGCACAAGTTCTACCTACGAGCAGTACTTC. Its protein product is CASSLTSTSSTYEQYF.

This clone was picked up one time. The chain recombines TRBV3-1 (or the pseudogene TRBV3-2) with TRBJ2-6, with unresolved D. CDR3 size: 19 residues. Trimming removed 1 base at V and 0 bases at J, with 16 bases between. CDR1 is LGHDT and CDR2 is YNNKEL in the germline V gene (reference sequence). The CDR3 is CASSQAMGIGISGANVLTF. Here the CDR3 DNA reads TGTGCCAGCAGCCAAGCGATGGGCATCGGAATCTCTGGGGCCAACGTCCTGACTTTC.

The chain couples TRBV5-1 to TRBJ2-7, with 9 bases identical to TRBD2. This CDR3 comprises 14 residues. Germline lookup yields CDR1 SGHRS and CDR2 YFSETQ. Trimming removed 4 bases from V and 5 bases from J; junction bases left unmatched: 7. CDR3 in DNA: TGCGCCAGCAGCCCGGGCGGGGGGGTAGACGAGCAGTACTTC. Translation gives CASSPGGGVDEQYF.

This rearrangement joins TRBV5-4 to TRBJ1-1, with 7 bases aligning to TRBD1. J lost 6 bases, V lost 5 bases, and 10 bases had no gene match. The CDR3 covers 14 residues. Germline assignment: CDR1 SGHNT and CDR2 YYREEE (reference sequence). CDR3 in amino acids: CASRDRFEGAEAFF. The DNA for the CDR3 is TGTGCCAGCAGGGACAGGTTCGAGGGGGCTGAAGCTTTCTTT.

This clone turned up a few times. The V gene is TRBV5-1, the J gene TRBJ2-5, with D possibly being TRBD1 (7 bases). Germline V gene lookup returns CDR1 SGHRS and CDR2 YFSETQ. The CDR3 runs to 13 residues. V lost 1 base and J lost 4, with 8 bases in between. For the CDR3, the DNA is TGCGCCAGCAGCTTGCAGGGGGGAGAGACCCAGTACTTC. Protein: CASSLQGGETQYF.

This clone appeared a single time. The rearrangement uses TRBV20-1 and TRBJ1-5; tentative D call: TRBD1 (6 bases). V shed 6 bases and J shed 0 bases, with 18 bases lying between them. The CDR3 extends over 16 amino acids. Per the germline V gene, CDR1 is DFQATT and CDR2 is SNEGSKA (reference sequence). The CDR3, as DNA: TGCAGTGCGAGTCCAGGGGCCGTTTATAGCAATCAGCCCCAGCATTTT. It specifies CSASPGAVYSNQPQHF.

This chain links TRBV6-6 with TRBJ2-7; TRBD1 is a possible D gene (8 bases). Germline assignment: CDR1 MNHNY and CDR2 SVGAGI (reference sequence). Trimming shortened V by 5 bases and J by 2 bases, and 13 bases separated the two germline ends. This CDR3 spans 14 amino acids. The CDR3 spells CASSLTGGAYEQYF. The CDR3 nucleotides are TGTGCCAGCAGTCTAACAGGGGGGGCCTACGAGCAGTACTTC.

This clone was recorded once. V and J are TRBV9 and TRBJ2-7; the match to TRBD2 covers 13 bases. Germline values: CDR1 SGDLS, CDR2 YYNGEE. The CDR3 consists of 16 residues. The V and J ends lost 2 bases and 0 bases, in that order; junction bases with no gene match: 2. For the CDR3, the DNA is TGTGCCAGCAGCGTCGGGACTAGCGGGGACTCCTACGAGCAGTACTTC. This codes for CASSVGTSGDSYEQYF. Using reference TRBV9 and TRBJ2-7 for the parts outside the CDR3, the full variable domain is DSGVTQTPKHLITATGQRVTLRCSPRSGDLSVYWYQQSLDQGLQFLIQYYNGEERAKGNILERFSAQQFPDLHSELNLSSLELGDSALYFCASSVGTSGDSYEQYFGPGTRLTVT.